What follows is one T cell receptor (beta chain) and its context. These data come from a study of blood T cell repertoires in COVID-19. Trimming cost V 4 bases and J 0 bases, with 8 bases left between them. CDR1 and CDR2 (germline): SQVTM, ANQGSEA. The CDR3 has 13 residues. Some clones are missing from TCRdb's copy, which holds only in-frame ones; the method was immunoSEQ multiplex PCR. The sample lists tens of thousands of clones, about four fifths occurring once. The sequence was obtained from a man aged 65 to 85 with COVID-19, enrolled during active disease. The chain is built from TRBV29-1 and TRBJ2-3, with D tentatively TRBD1 (6 bases). Sequencing was performed on peripheral blood. The DNA for the CDR3 is TGCAGCGTTGGAGGGGGAAGCACAGATACGCAGTATTTT. Translated, it gives CSVGGGSTDTQYF.